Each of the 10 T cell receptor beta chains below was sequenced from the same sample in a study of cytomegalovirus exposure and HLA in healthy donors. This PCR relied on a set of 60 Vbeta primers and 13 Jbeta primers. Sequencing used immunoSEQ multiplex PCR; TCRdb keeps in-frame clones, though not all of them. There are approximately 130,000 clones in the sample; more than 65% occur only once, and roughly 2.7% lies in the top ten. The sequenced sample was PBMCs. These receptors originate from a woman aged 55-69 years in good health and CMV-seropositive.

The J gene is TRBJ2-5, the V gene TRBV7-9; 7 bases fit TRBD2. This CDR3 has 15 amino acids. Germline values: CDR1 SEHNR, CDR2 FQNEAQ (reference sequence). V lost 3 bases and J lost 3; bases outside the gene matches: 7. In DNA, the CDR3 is TGTGCCAGCAGCTTCTTCTTGGGGGGGGAAGAGACCCAGTACTTC. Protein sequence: CASSFFLGGEETQYF.

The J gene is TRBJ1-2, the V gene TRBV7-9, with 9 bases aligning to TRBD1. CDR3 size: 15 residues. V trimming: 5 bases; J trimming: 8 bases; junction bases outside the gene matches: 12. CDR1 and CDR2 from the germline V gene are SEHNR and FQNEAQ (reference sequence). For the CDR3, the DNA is TGTGCCAGCAGCGTCCGACAGGGGGAGGCGGGGGGCTACACCTTC. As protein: CASSVRQGEAGGYTF.

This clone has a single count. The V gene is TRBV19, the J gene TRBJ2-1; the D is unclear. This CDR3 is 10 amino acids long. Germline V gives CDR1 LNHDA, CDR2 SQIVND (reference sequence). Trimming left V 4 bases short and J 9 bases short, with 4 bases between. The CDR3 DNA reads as TGTGCCAGTAGTAGCGGTGAGCAGTTCTTC. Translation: CASSSGEQFF. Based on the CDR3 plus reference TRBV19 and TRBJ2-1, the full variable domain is DGGITQSPKYLFRKEGQNVTLSCEQNLNHDAMYWYRQDPGQGLRLIYYSQIVNDFQKGDIAEGYSVSREKKESFPLTVTSAQKNPTAFYLCASSSGEQFFGPGTRLTVL.

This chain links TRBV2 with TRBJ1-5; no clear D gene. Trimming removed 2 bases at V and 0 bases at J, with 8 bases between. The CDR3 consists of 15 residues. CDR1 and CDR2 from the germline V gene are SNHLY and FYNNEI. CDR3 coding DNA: TGTGCCAGCAGTGAACAGGTGATTAGCAATCAGCCCCAGCATTTT. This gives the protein CASSEQVISNQPQHF. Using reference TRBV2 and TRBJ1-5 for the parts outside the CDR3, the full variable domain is EPEVTQTPSHQVTQMGQEVILRCVPISNHLYFYWYRQILGQKVEFLVSFYNNEISEKSEIFDDQFSVERPDGSNFTLKIRSTKLEDSAMYFCASSEQVISNQPQHFGDGTRLSIL.

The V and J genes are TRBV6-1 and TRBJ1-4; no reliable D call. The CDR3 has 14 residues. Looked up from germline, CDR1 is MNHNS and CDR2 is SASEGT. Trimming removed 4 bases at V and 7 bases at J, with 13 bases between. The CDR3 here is CASSVSVLSEKLFF. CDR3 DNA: TGTGCCAGCAGTGTATCGGTATTGAGTGAAAAACTGTTTTTT.

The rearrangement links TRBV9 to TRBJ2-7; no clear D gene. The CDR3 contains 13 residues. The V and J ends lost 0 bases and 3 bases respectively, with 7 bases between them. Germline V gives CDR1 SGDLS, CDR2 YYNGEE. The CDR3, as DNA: TGTGCCAGCAGCGTAGTGCCCAGCTACGAGCAGTACTTC. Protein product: CASSVVPSYEQYF.

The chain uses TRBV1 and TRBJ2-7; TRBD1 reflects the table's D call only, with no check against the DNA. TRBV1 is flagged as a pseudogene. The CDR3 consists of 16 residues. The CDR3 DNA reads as TGCACCAGCAGGCAAACTCCGGGACAGGGCTCCTACGAGCAGTACTTC. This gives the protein CTSRQTPGQGSYEQYF.

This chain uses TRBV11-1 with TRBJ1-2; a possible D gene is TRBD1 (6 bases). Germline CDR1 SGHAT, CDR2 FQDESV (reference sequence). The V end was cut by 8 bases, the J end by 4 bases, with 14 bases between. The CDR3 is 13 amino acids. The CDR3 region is CASVSRGPYGYTF. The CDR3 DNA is TGTGCCAGCGTAAGCAGGGGACCCTATGGCTACACCTTC.

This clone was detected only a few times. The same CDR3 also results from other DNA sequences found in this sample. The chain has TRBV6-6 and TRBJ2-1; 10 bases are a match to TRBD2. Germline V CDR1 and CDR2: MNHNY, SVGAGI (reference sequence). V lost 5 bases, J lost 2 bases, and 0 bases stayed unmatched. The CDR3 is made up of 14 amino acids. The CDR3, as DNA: TGTGCCAGCAGTCTAGCGGGGGCCTACAATGAGCAGTTCTTC. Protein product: CASSLAGAYNEQFF.

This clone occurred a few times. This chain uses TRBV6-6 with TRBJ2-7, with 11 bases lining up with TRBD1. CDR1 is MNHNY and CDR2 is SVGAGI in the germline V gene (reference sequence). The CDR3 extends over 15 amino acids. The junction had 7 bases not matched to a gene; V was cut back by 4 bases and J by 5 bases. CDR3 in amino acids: CASSWDRGLRDEQYF. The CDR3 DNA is TGTGCCAGCAGTTGGGACAGGGGGTTGAGGGACGAGCAGTACTTC.